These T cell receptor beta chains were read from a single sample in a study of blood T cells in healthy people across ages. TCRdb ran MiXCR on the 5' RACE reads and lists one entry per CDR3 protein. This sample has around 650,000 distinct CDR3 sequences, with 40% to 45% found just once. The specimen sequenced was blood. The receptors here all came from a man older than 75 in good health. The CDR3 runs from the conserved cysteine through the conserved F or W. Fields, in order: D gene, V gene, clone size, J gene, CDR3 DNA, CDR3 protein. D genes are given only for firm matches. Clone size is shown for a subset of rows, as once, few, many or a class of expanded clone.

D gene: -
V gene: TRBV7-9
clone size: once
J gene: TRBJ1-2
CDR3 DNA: TGTGCCAGCAGCCCCTGGACCGCCTATGGCTACACCTTC
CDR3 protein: CASSPWTAYGYTF

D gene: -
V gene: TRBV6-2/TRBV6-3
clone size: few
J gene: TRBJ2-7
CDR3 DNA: TGTGCCGCGACAAGGAGCGCCGGCTCCTACGAGCAGTACTTC
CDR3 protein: CAATRSAGSYEQYF

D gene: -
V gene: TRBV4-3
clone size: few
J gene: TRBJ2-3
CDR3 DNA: TGCGCCAGCAGCCAAGCGGTTGGGGGTCCAGATACGCAGTATTTT
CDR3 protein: CASSQAVGGPDTQYF

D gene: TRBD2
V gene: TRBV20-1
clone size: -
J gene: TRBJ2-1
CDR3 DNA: TGCAGTGCTGGGGGTGGTAGCGGGAACCAAGAGACCCAGTTCTTC
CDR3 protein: CSAGGGSGNQETQFF

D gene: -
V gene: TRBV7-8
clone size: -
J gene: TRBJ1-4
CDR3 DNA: TGTGCCAGCAGCTTAGCGGCAGGGAGGACTGAAAAACTGTTTTTT
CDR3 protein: CASSLAAGRTEKLFF

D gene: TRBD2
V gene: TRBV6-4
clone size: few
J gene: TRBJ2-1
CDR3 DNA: TGTGCCAGCAGTGTAAGCGGGAGGAATGAGCAGTTCTTC
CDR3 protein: CASSVSGRNEQFF

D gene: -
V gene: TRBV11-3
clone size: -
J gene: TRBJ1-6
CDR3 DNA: TGTGCCAGCAGCTCCGGGACAAGGAATTCACCCCTCCACTTT
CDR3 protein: CASSSGTRNSPLHF

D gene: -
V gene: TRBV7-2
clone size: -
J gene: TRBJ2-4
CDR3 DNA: TGTGCCAGCAGCCCCGCACCGCCCTGGCAAAACATTCAGTACTTC
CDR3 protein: CASSPAPPWQNIQYF

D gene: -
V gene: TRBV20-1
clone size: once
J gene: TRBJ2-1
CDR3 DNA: TGCAGTGCTACCCGTTCCCTTGGGGAGCAGTTCTTC
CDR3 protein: CSATRSLGEQFF

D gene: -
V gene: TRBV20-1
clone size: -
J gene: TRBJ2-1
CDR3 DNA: TGCAGTGCTAGAGCGCCCCGGGAGACCTCCTACAATGAGCAGTTCTTC
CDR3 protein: CSARAPRETSYNEQFF

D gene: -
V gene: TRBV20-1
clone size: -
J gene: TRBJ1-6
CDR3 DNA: TGCAGTGCTAGAGATCAAGTGTTTGATTCACCCCTCCACTTT
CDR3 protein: CSARDQVFDSPLHF

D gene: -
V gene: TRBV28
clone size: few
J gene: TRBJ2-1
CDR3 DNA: TGTGCCAGCAGTTTAGGGGGCTCTGGAAACAATGAGCAGTTCTTC
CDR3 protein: CASSLGGSGNNEQFF

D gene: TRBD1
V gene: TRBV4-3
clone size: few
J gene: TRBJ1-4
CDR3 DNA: TGCGCCAGCAGCCAAGATAGACAGGGGGACGAAAAACTGTTTTTT
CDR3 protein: CASSQDRQGDEKLFF

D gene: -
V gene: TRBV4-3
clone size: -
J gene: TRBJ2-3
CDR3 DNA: TGCGCCAGCAGCCAAGGGGACCTAAGGGGGTATACGCAGTATTTT
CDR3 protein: CASSQGDLRGYTQYF

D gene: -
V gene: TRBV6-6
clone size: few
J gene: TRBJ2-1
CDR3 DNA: TGTGCCAGCAGTTCCACAACGAGCTCCTACAATGAGCAGTTCTTC
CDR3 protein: CASSSTTSSYNEQFF

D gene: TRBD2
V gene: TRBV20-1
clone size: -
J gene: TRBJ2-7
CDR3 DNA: TGCAGTGCCTCCGGACGGGGGGACGAGCAGTACTTC
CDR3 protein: CSASGRGDEQYF

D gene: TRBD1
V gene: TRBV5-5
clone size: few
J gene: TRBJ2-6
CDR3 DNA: TGTGCCAGCAGCCGTCCCGGGACAGGGTCTGGGGCCAACGTCCTGACTTTC
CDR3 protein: CASSRPGTGSGANVLTF

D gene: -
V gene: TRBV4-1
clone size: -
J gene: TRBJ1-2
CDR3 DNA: TGCGCCAGCAGCCAAGATGGGCAGGCTTCTAACTATGGCTACACCTTC
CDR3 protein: CASSQDGQASNYGYTF

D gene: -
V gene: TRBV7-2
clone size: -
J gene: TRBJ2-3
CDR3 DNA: TGTGCCGGCAGCTCAGATCGGGACGGCGATACGCAGTATTTT
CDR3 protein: CAGSSDRDGDTQYF

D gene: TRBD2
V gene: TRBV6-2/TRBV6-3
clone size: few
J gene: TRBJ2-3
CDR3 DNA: TGTGCCAGCAGTTACTCCGGCCCTAGCGGGGGCTCTAGCACAGATACGCAGTATTTT
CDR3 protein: CASSYSGPSGGSSTDTQYF

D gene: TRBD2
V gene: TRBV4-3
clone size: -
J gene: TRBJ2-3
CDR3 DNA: TGCGCCAGCAGCCAAGATCGGGGTAGCGGGAGCACAGATACGCAGTATTTT
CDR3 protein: CASSQDRGSGSTDTQYF

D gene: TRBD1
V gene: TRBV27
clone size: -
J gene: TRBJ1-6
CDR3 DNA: TGTGCCAGCAGTTCACGACAGGGACCCACCTCACCCCTCCACTTT
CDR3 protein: CASSSRQGPTSPLHF